This TCR beta chain was profiled in a study of cytomegalovirus exposure and HLA in healthy donors. This clone was found a few times. Vbeta (60) and Jbeta (13) primers were used in the PCR. TCRdb's table, derived via immunoSEQ multiplex PCR, lists solely in-frame clones and lacks some. The sample contains 95,000 to 150,000 clones, roughly four fifths of which appear only once. Sequenced: PBMCs. The source is a woman between 55 and 75 years old in good health and CMV-seropositive.

CDR3 amino acids: CASSTLNRASGGYTF. For the CDR3, the DNA is TGTGCCAGCAGCACACTTAACAGGGCTTCAGGGGGCTACACCTTC. The V and J genes are TRBV5-4 and TRBJ1-2; D might be TRBD1 (6 bases). V was pared by 4 bases and J by 8 bases, with 21 bases between. The V gene's germline CDR1 is SGHNT and CDR2 YYREEE (reference sequence). CDR3 length equals 15 residues.